Below, one T cell receptor beta chain is given with its context. The target antigen is unknown. Trimming cost V 5 bases and J 4 bases, with 12 bases left between them. This CDR3 is 14 amino acids long. Germline V gives CDR1 SGHVS, CDR2 FQNEAQ. Sequencing targeted expressed TCRB transcripts, as all isolated RNA had been reverse transcribed. Produced via immunoSEQ multiplex PCR; TCRdb's table is partial and in-frame only. The table records around 14,000 clones, around 69% of them present only once. The data were obtained in a study of beta chain features in type 1 diabetes. Study-wide context: Healthy donors and patients had similar age, gender and cell yields.

Notes on the study in general: Junctions at VDJ sites from type 1 diabetes patients had fewer insertions and more deletions. Researchers report that Type 1 diabetes patients had moderately but significantly shorter TCRB CDR3s across all four CD4+ subsets.

The sample was stem cell memory CD4+ T cells from blood. V gene TRBV7-8 combines with J gene TRBJ1-5, with D unresolved. The sequence was collected from a woman aged 18-29 years with type 1 diabetes. Here the CDR3 reads CASSPPGPNQPQHF. The DNA for the CDR3 is TGTGCCAGCAGCCCACCGGGTCCAAATCAGCCCCAGCATTTT.